The T cell receptor beta chain under discussion was sequenced for a study of T cell repertoires and HLA-DP antigens (dated by TCRdb to the late 2010s). Describing the broader study: An in vitro model of CD4+ T cell alloreactivity against allogeneic HLA-DP presented by transduced HeLa cells was used in the study. Average DNA input was about 220 ng for sorted CD137+CD4+ samples, compared with approximately 1,200 ng for pre-culture CD4+ samples. Of the three donors, two were male and one was female, with ages ranging from the 18-to-29 band to the 60-to-69 band. The two alloantigens modelled structurally similar versus dissimilar alloantigens, differing from self at one and approximately eleven peptide-binding groove amino acids, respectively. Overall study results and their limits: Clones undetected before culture had an average cumulative frequency of approximately 35% against one allele versus approximately 54% against the other. The naive and memory CD4+ repertoires were not analysed as separate populations. The study was limited by having just a few donors, by relying on a non-physiological HeLa antigen-presenting system, and by using total CD4+ cells as responders. Sorted CD137+ cells showed similar clonality against both alloantigens, at approximately 0.4, which was much higher than the roughly 0.04 seen in pre-culture samples.

The CDR3 spans 12 residues, from the cysteine through the phenylalanine. Only the CDR3 portion is preserved as DNA: 36 bases, with reading frame beginning at the first base. V trim: 6 bases; J trim: 13 bases; unmatched bases: 8. From the germline V gene, CDR1 is MNHNS and CDR2 is SASEGT. Untouched CD4+ T cells were isolated from Ficoll-separated PBMC through negative selection with magnetic beads, and an average purity of about 98% was reached. Magnetic beads were used to isolate untouched CD4+ T cells from Ficoll-separated PBMC, giving approximately 98% purity with negligible CD8+ contamination. Peripheral blood mononuclear cells came from the buffy coats of three healthy blood donors. CMV seronegative status was shared by all three donors. The DNeasy Blood & Tissue Kit was used for extraction of genomic DNA. TCRB sequencing was performed on genomic DNA from sorted CD137+CD4+ cells and pre-culture CD4+ baseline samples from each subject.

A word on this clone: Its antigen is currently not known. Per-base qualities were not stored, and no clone one base away is much larger.

TCRB CDR3 regions were amplified with the immunoSEQ multiplex PCR using forward primers for 54 TRBV segments and reverse primers for 13 TRBJ segments. For pre-culture CD4+ samples, sequencing was done at deep resolution with a target of fewer than 250,000 T cell genomes. Amplicons were sequenced on an Illumina HiSeq System, producing 87 bp reads covering the CDR3. The authors' analysis ran thus. PCR and sequencing errors in the reads were corrected, and CDR3 regions were defined by aligning to IMGT reference sequences. Template and unique rearrangement counts were estimated using synthetic template pools. Clonality was computed as 1 minus Pielou's evenness. The Daley-Smith estimator was used to estimate richness. Morisita's index served as the measure of repertoire overlap. Clones found in cultured samples but undetected in the pre-culture repertoire of the corresponding donor were defined as low-abundance clones. Imported from immuneACCESS, the table was reduced by TCRdb to in-frame sequences with V and J called. These copies leave out some clones; in studies compared against another copy, an unresolved V gene accounts for under half, and the cause of the remainder is not known. Clonal size and the V and J genes are those of that table, whereas D and trimming came from the DNA. The sample contains over 60,000 clones, roughly 77% of them found a single time. The ten largest clones represent roughly 1.4% of the sample.

The sequenced sample consisted of CD4+ T cells from PBMCs. The clonotype originates from a man aged 55 to 70 in good health and CMV-seronegative. The V and J segments used are TRBV6-1 and TRBJ1-4; TRBD1 matches 7 bases in the middle. The sequenced DNA: TGTGCCAGCAGCCTAGACAGGGACGGACTGTTTTTT. It specifies CASSLDRDGLFF.